This T cell receptor beta chain was obtained from a study of tumor and adjacent non-tumor tissue in lung cancer. The library came from three nested PCR rounds adapted from ARM-PCR protocols. TCRdb fed the multiplex PCR reads into MiXCR, producing one record per CDR3 protein. Found here are over 80,000 distinct CDR3 sequences, 76% of them singletons; the top ten hold 21%. No cell sorting was done before RNA was extracted from the tissue. This non-tumor lung sample came from over 3 cm beyond the tumor edge. Notes on the study in general: In normal lung, the top 100 clones were significantly more dominant than in tumor. Compared with tumor, normal lung showed significantly lower TCR diversity. Shorter survival was associated with higher TCR diversity in tumors.

A word on this clonotype: Its specificity is unknown. The CDR3 ends on some other residue instead of the conserved phenylalanine or tryptophan, so this is likely a read error.

The CDR3 extends over 13 amino acids. Germline assignment: CDR1 MNHEY and CDR2 SVGEGT. Trimming removed 4 bases at V and 10 bases at J, with 14 bases between. This clonotype originated in a woman aged 50 to 60 with non-small cell lung cancer. The material sequenced was distant non-tumor lung tissue. J is TRBJ2-1 and V is TRBV6-2 or TRBV6-3; no firm D call. CDR3 nucleotides: TGTGCCAGCAGTTTAGCCCCTTACAGAGAGCAGTTCGTC. This codes for CASSLAPYREQFV.